This note documents a single T cell receptor beta chain sequence. Authors' processing steps: Estimation of nucleated cell counts was performed using reference gene primer amplification. Sequencing used immunoSEQ multiplex PCR; TCRdb keeps in-frame clones, though not all of them. The D gene and trimming were derived from the DNA, and the V and J assignments and clone size from that table. The profile shows about 150,000 clones, approximately 86% of them singletons. The data are from a study of blood T cell repertoires in COVID-19. Across the study: There were acute and convalescent COVID-19 samples, and they came from the United States, Italy and Spain. PBMCs, B-cell-depleted T cells, or T cells were the source of the cDNA or gDNA that made up the material.

Germline assignment: CDR1 KGHSH and CDR2 LQKENI. V gave up 3 bases and J gave up 5 bases, with 13 bases separating them. This CDR3 region has 14 residues. The V gene is TRBV18, the J gene TRBJ1-1; D is perhaps TRBD1 (5 bases). The sequenced sample was peripheral blood. The TCR comes from a woman in her sixties with active or convalescent COVID-19. The CDR3 DNA reads TGTGCCAGCTCACCGATGCAGGGCCAGACTGAAGCTTTCTTT. It translates to CASSPMQGQTEAFF.